These 17 T cell receptor beta chains were sequenced from one sample in a study of OX40 agonist ivuxolimab in advanced cancers. Produced via immunoSEQ multiplex PCR; TCRdb's table is partial and in-frame only. The table has under 80,000 clones, more than 75% seen once; the top ten hold over 2%. The specimen comprised CD4+ or CD8+ T cells sorted from blood, sampled in a trial of the OX40 agonist ivuxolimab. Receptors were obtained from an adult with an advanced solid tumor such as melanoma, head and neck, liver or kidney cancer.

The rearrangement joins TRBV2 to TRBJ1-3; possible D gene TRBD1, 6 bases. Trimming shortened V by 7 bases and J by 3 bases, and 16 bases separated the two germline ends. CDR3 size: 15 residues. CDR1 is SNHLY and CDR2 is FYNNEI in the germline V gene. DNA of the CDR3: TGTGCCAGCATGCTCAGGGGAATCGGTGGAAACACCATATATTTT. It codes for CASMLRGIGGNTIYF.

The V gene is TRBV6-1, the J gene TRBJ2-3; no clear D. The CDR3 spans 16 residues. V dropped 4 bases and J dropped 0 bases, with 14 bases sitting between them. Germline V gene sequence: CDR1 MNHNS, CDR2 SASEGT. The CDR3 DNA follows: TGTGCCAGCAGTGTACCTTTCGGATCTAGCACAGATACGCAGTATTTT. Translating it yields CASSVPFGSSTDTQYF.

In its sample, this clone was seen a few times. The chain is built from TRBV27 and TRBJ1-2; D gene unclear. Looked up from germline, CDR1 is MNHEY and CDR2 is SMNVEV (reference sequence). CDR3 size: 15 residues. Trimming left V 7 bases short and J 6 bases short, with 21 bases between. CDR3 region: CASKGYTRPSDGYTF. CDR3 sequence (DNA): TGTGCCAGCAAAGGATACACAAGGCCCTCGGATGGCTACACCTTC.

V usage is TRBV6-1 and J usage is TRBJ1-5, with D unresolved. With 6 bases removed from V and 13 bases from J, the gap between germline ends came to 16 bases. The CDR3 has 12 amino acids. Germline CDR1 is MNHNS and CDR2 is SASEGT. CDR3 protein: CASSPTGDSQHF. The CDR3, as DNA: TGTGCCAGCAGCCCCACCGGGGATTCGCAGCATTTT.

J is TRBJ2-5 and V is TRBV30; maybe TRBD2 (6 bases). The germline V gene has CDR1 GTSNPN and CDR2 SVGIG (reference sequence). The CDR3 runs 12 residues. The ends were cut back, 2 bases at V and 4 bases at J, with 8 bases in the middle. CDR3 residues: CAWSRGSETQYF. CDR3 nucleotides: TGTGCCTGGAGTCGGGGGTCAGAGACCCAGTACTTC.

The J gene is TRBJ2-7, the V gene TRBV6-6, with 8 bases aligning to TRBD1. This CDR3 has 15 residues. V shed 4 bases and J 2 bases; nucleotides not matched to a gene: 7. The germline V gene has CDR1 MNHNY and CDR2 SVGAGI (reference sequence). This CDR3 is CASSSPGTGAYEQYF. As DNA, the CDR3 is TGTGCCAGCAGTTCCCCCGGGACAGGTGCCTACGAGCAGTACTTC.

The chain employs TRBV7-3 and TRBJ2-1; 9 bases align to TRBD1. The ends lost 2 bases at V and 8 bases at J; junction bases unmatched: 10. Germline CDR1 is SGHTA and CDR2 is FQGTGA. The CDR3 totals 16 residues. CDR3 nucleotide sequence: TGTGCCAGCAGCTTAGATAGACAGGGGGTTTCCGATGAGCAGTTCTTC. This sequence encodes CASSLDRQGVSDEQFF.

The CDR3 nucleotides are TGTGCCAGCAGTTACTCAACCCCTAGCGCCTACAATGAGCAGTTCTTC. Encoded protein: CASSYSTPSAYNEQFF. The V gene is TRBV6-5, the J gene TRBJ2-1, with a tentative D call TRBD2 (6 bases). Germline V gene data show CDR1 as MNHEY and CDR2 as SVGAGI. This CDR3 is 16 amino acids long. The ends were cut back, 0 bases at V and 2 bases at J, with 11 bases in the middle.

The V gene is TRBV10-3, the J gene TRBJ2-1, with TRBD2 matching 11 bases. Germline values: CDR1 ENHRY, CDR2 SYGVKD. CDR3 length equals 15 residues. Germline trimming cut 6 bases from V and 6 bases from J; bases unmatched to any gene: 7. The DNA for the CDR3 is TGTGCCATCAGCCAACTAGCGGGAGAGGTCAATGAGCAGTTCTTC. It yields the protein CAISQLAGEVNEQFF.

The CDR3 DNA is TGTGCCAGCAGTGACAGGGGGCTTTATGGCTACACCTTC. It is translated as CASSDRGLYGYTF. J is TRBJ1-2 and V is TRBV2; 8 bases match TRBD1. V lost 3 bases, J lost 5 bases, and 2 bases stayed unmatched. The CDR3 loop spans 13 amino acids. The germline CDR1 and CDR2 sequences are SNHLY and FYNNEI.

The chain carries TRBV6-6 and TRBJ1-6, with 8 positions matching TRBD1. The CDR3 is made up of 15 amino acids. Germline values: CDR1 MNHNY, CDR2 SVGAGI (reference sequence). The junction had 4 bases not matched to a gene; V was cut back by 2 bases and J by 7 bases. CDR3 loop: CASSYLQGGNSPLHF. In DNA, the CDR3 is TGTGCCAGCAGTTACCTACAGGGGGGGAATTCACCCCTCCACTTT.

V and J are TRBV5-4 and TRBJ1-1, with TRBD1 as a possible D gene (5 bases). V shed 3 bases and J shed 4 bases, with 19 bases lying between them. The CDR3 covers 16 residues. Germline V gene sequence: CDR1 SGHNT, CDR2 YYREEE (reference sequence). Here the CDR3 reads CASSSRTSGESTEAFF. CDR3 nucleotide sequence: TGTGCCAGCAGCTCTCGTACGTCGGGGGAGAGCACTGAAGCTTTCTTT.

V usage is TRBV6-1 and J usage is TRBJ2-3, with D maybe TRBD2 (5 bases). V was clipped by 2 bases and J by 2 bases, with 14 bases between them. CDR3 length equals 16 residues. The V gene's germline CDR1 is MNHNS and CDR2 SASEGT. The CDR3 nucleotides read TGTGCCAGCAGTGAATATAGCGTCCCATCCACAGATACGCAGTATTTT. Protein product: CASSEYSVPSTDTQYF.

This clone has a handful of counts. This chain connects TRBV7-2 to TRBJ2-7, with D tentatively TRBD1 (5 bases). V was shortened by 4 bases and J by 1 base, with 20 bases between the two germline ends. Germline lookup yields CDR1 SGHTA and CDR2 FQGNSA. The CDR3 extends over 17 amino acids. CDR3 protein: CASSSTSWTKRSYEQYF. CDR3 in DNA: TGTGCCAGCAGCTCTACTTCTTGGACAAAAAGGTCCTACGAGCAGTACTTC. The full variable domain, in which reference TRBV7-2 and TRBJ2-7 provide the parts outside the CDR3, is GAGVSQSPSNKVTEKGKDVELRCDPISGHTALYWYRQSLGQGLEFLIYFQGNSAPDKSGLPSDRFSAERTGGSVSTLTIQRTQQEDSAVYLCASSSTSWTKRSYEQYFGPGTRLTVT.

The chain employs TRBV11-3 and TRBJ2-2; 9 bases are a match to TRBD1. Unmatched junction bases numbered 10, after V lost 5 bases and J lost 6 bases. The CDR3 contains 16 residues. Germline V gene data show CDR1 as SGHNT and CDR2 as YENEEA. CDR3 loop: CASSASGTGFPGELFF. CDR3 DNA sequence: TGTGCCAGCAGCGCCTCCGGGACAGGGTTCCCCGGGGAGCTGTTTTTT.

The CDR3: CASRGPGQGENERAFF. The CDR3 DNA sequence: TGTGCCAGCAGGGGCCCGGGACAGGGGGAAAACGAACGGGCTTTCTTT. V gene TRBV9 combines with J gene TRBJ1-1; 11 bases are a match to TRBD1. Trimming cost V 5 bases and J 11 bases; bases outside gene matches: 17. The CDR3 loop spans 16 amino acids. Germline CDR1 and CDR2: SGDLS and YYNGEE. Full variable domain (outside the CDR3, taken from reference TRBV9 and TRBJ1-1): DSGVTQTPKHLITATGQRVTLRCSPRSGDLSVYWYQQSLDQGLQFLIQYYNGEERAKGNILERFSAQQFPDLHSELNLSSLELGDSALYFCASRGPGQGENERAFFGQGTRLTVV.

This chain connects TRBV14 to TRBJ2-3; D not certain. CDR1 is SGHDN and CDR2 is FVKESK in the germline V gene. Trimming left V 4 bases short and J 6 bases short, with 5 bases between. The length of the CDR3 is 11 residues. The CDR3 DNA reads as TGTGCCAGCAGCCCATCTGATACGCAGTATTTT. Translated: CASSPSDTQYF.